The next 30 T cell receptor beta chains were all read from a single sample in a study of T cells after yellow fever vaccination. TCRdb independently ran MiXCR on the 5' RACE reads; one entry per CDR3 protein. The sample records some 240,000 distinct CDR3 sequences, roughly 5% being singletons. The source material was CD4+ T cells sorted from PBMCs, sampled on the day of the yellow fever booster vaccination. All receptors derive from a man aged 18 to 35 who received the YFV17D yellow fever vaccine.

The sample holds many counts of this clonotype. The chain is built from TRBV28 and TRBJ2-4, with 9 positions matching TRBD1. CDR1 MDHEN and CDR2 SYDVKM come from the germline V gene. The CDR3 sequence is 17 residues long. Trimming at V came to 5 bases and at J to 1 base, leaving 9 bases not matched to a gene. The CDR3 loop reads CASSGAGTGLAKNIQYF. The CDR3 bases are TGTGCCAGCAGTGGGGCCGGGACAGGGTTGGCCAAAAACATTCAGTACTTC.

The V call is TRBV4-3, the J call TRBJ2-5, with D possibly matching TRBD1 (8 bases). CDR3 size: 15 residues. Trimming removed 0 bases at V and 5 bases at J, with 13 bases between. Per the germline V gene, CDR1 is LGHNA and CDR2 is YSLEER. CDR3 residues: CASSQDNRGGETQYF. For the CDR3, the DNA is TGCGCCAGCAGCCAAGACAACAGGGGGGGCGAGACCCAGTACTTC.

This clonotype was found a few times. The rearrangement joins TRBV12-3 or TRBV12-4 to TRBJ1-2, with D possibly TRBD1 on 5 matching bases. The CDR3 contains 14 residues. Between the trimmed V and J ends, which lost 3 bases and 2 bases, there was a span of 10 bases. The CDR3 region is CASSFRAGNYGYTF. The CDR3 DNA follows: TGTGCCAGCAGTTTTAGGGCAGGGAACTATGGCTACACCTTC.

This clonotype has at least ten counts. The CDR3 region is CASSRPGTGLYGYTF. The CDR3 DNA follows: TGTGCCAGCAGCCGTCCCGGGACAGGGCTCTATGGCTACACCTTC. The chain combines TRBV12-3 or TRBV12-4 with TRBJ1-2; 9 bases agree with TRBD1. J was trimmed by 4 bases and V by 6 bases; bases with no gene match: 9. The CDR3 has 15 amino acids.

This clonotype was recorded many times. V gene TRBV10-3 combines with J gene TRBJ2-1; perhaps TRBD1 as D (6 bases). Germline V lookup: CDR1 ENHRY, CDR2 SYGVKD. Trimming removed 6 bases at V and 5 bases at J, with 17 bases between. The CDR3 is 15 residues long. CDR3: CAIRPPTGPNNEQFF. Written as DNA, the CDR3 is TGTGCCATCAGACCTCCCACAGGGCCCAACAATGAGCAGTTCTTC.

This clonotype came up many times. The J gene is TRBJ2-5, the V gene TRBV6-5; a possible D gene is TRBD2 (6 bases). Trimming took off 0 bases at V and 3 bases at J, with 14 bases between the two ends. The length of the CDR3 is 16 residues. Per germline, CDR1 MNHEY and CDR2 SVGAGI. The CDR3 DNA follows: TGTGCCAGCAGTTACTCGATCCGCGGGGCTGAAGAGACCCAGTACTTC. Amino acids: CASSYSIRGAEETQYF.

In this sample, this clonotype turned up many times. This chain connects TRBV5-1 to TRBJ2-1, with D tentatively TRBD1 (7 bases). V dropped 4 bases and J dropped 9 bases, with 14 bases sitting between them. The CDR3 runs to 13 residues. From germline, CDR1 is SGHRS and CDR2 YFSETQ. CDR3 DNA sequence: TGCGCCAGCAGCCCGAACCAGGGGGGTGAGCAGTTCTTC. This gives the protein CASSPNQGGEQFF.

This clonotype appeared many times. The V call is TRBV20-1, the J call TRBJ2-7, with 8 bases aligning to TRBD2. With V trimmed by 3 bases and J by 1 base, 5 bases remained unmatched. This CDR3 spans 14 amino acids. CDR1 is DFQATT and CDR2 is SNEGSKA in the germline V gene (reference sequence). CDR3 DNA: TGCAGTGCTAGTCGGGGGGGATTATCCTACGAGCAGTACTTC. Amino acid sequence: CSASRGGLSYEQYF.

This clonotype came up many times. CDR3 DNA: TGTGCCACCAGCATAGTGCGGGGCACAGATACGCAGTATTTT. Encoded protein: CATSIVRGTDTQYF. The V and J genes are TRBV15 and TRBJ2-3; D is perhaps TRBD2 (5 bases). CDR1 LNHNV and CDR2 YYDKDF come from the germline V gene (reference sequence). The CDR3 is made up of 14 amino acids. The ends were cut back, 4 bases at V and 1 base at J, with 9 bases in the middle. The full variable domain, its missing parts supplied by reference TRBV15 and TRBJ2-3, is DAMVIQNPRYQVTQFGKPVTLSCSQTLNHNVMYWYQQKSSQAPKLLFHYYDKDFNNEADTPDNFQSRRPNTSFCFLDIRSPGLGDTAMYLCATSIVRGTDTQYFGPGTRLTVL.

This clonotype came up many times. This CDR3 is CASRVRTDYGYTF. The CDR3 DNA sequence: TGTGCCAGCAGGGTCCGGACCGACTATGGCTACACCTTC. The rearrangement joins TRBV7-2 to TRBJ1-2; D call uncertain. V was clipped by 6 bases and J by 3 bases, with 11 bases between them. The germline V gene encodes CDR1 SGHTA and CDR2 FQGNSA. This CDR3 spans 13 amino acids.

The CDR3 protein is CASSPGQDNSPLHF. In DNA form, the CDR3 reads TGTGCCAGCAGCCCCGGACAGGATAATTCACCCCTCCACTTT. The chain links TRBV7-9 to TRBJ1-6; TRBD1 agrees at 7 bases. Germline trimming cut 5 bases from V and 5 bases from J; bases unmatched to any gene: 3. CDR3 length equals 14 residues. Germline CDR1 SEHNR, CDR2 FQNEAQ (reference sequence).

This CDR3 reads CASSPPAQSGYTF. The CDR3 nucleotides read TGTGCCAGCTCACCACCTGCCCAGTCGGGCTACACCTTC. The chain recombines TRBV18 with TRBJ1-2; no definite D call. The CDR3 length is 13 residues. Germline CDR1 reads KGHSH; CDR2 reads LQKENI. V gave up 0 bases and J gave up 8 bases, with 10 bases separating them.

J is TRBJ1-5 and V is TRBV11-2; no clear D. The CDR3 consists of 15 residues. V lost 5 bases, J lost 0 bases, and 11 bases lay in between. Germline V gives CDR1 SGHAT, CDR2 FQNNGV. CDR3 DNA sequence: TGTGCCAGCAGCCTTTGGCGGAATAGCAATCAGCCCCAGCATTTT. Its protein is CASSLWRNSNQPQHF.

This clonotype appeared a few times. The chain has TRBV5-1 and TRBJ2-5; TRBD2 matches 13 bases. CDR3 length: 17 amino acids. V shed 4 bases, J shed 5 bases, and the junction held 11 bases outside the gene matches. Germline V lookup: CDR1 SGHRS, CDR2 YFSETQ. The DNA of the CDR3 is TGCGCCAGCAGCCCAGGACTAGCGGGGGCCTTCGGGGAGACCCAGTACTTC. Translated: CASSPGLAGAFGETQYF.

This clonotype was observed a few times. In DNA, the CDR3 is TGCAGTGTACAGGGGGGTGGCAATCAGCCCCAGCATTTT. Translated: CSVQGGGNQPQHF. The chain recombines TRBV20-1 with TRBJ1-5, with 8 bases aligning to TRBD1. Germline V CDR1 and CDR2: DFQATT, SNEGSKA (reference sequence). This CDR3 spans 13 amino acids. V lost 7 bases to trimming and J lost 2 bases; unmatched junction nucleotides: 4.

This clonotype has more than one count but fewer than ten. The V and J genes are TRBV7-2 and TRBJ1-2; maybe TRBD1 (5 bases). The germline V and J ends were trimmed by 1 base and 2 bases, with 14 bases remaining between them. Germline loops: CDR1 SGHTA, CDR2 FQGNSA. This CDR3 contains 16 residues. CDR3 amino acids: CASSLGGAGPNYGYTF. The CDR3 DNA sequence: TGTGCCAGCAGCTTAGGAGGTGCGGGGCCCAACTATGGCTACACCTTC.

This clonotype was picked up many times. The V gene is TRBV5-1, the J gene TRBJ2-2; TRBD1 matches 10 bases. This CDR3 comprises 16 residues. Germline trimming cut 1 base from V and 7 bases from J; bases unmatched to any gene: 7. Germline CDR1 is SGHRS and CDR2 is YFSETQ. The CDR3, as DNA: TGCGCCAGCAGCTTGCGGACAGGGGGGACGTTCGGGGAGCTGTTTTTT. Its translation: CASSLRTGGTFGELFF.

The chain joins TRBV11-3 to TRBJ2-2; D not resolved. Germline values: CDR1 SGHNT, CDR2 YENEEA. This CDR3 spans 13 amino acids. Deletions cut 4 bases from V and 3 bases from J, with 6 bases between. In DNA, the CDR3 is TGTGCCAGCAGCTCAATCTACACCGGGGAGCTGTTTTTT. It specifies CASSSIYTGELFF.

The chain couples TRBV30 to TRBJ2-2; D remains ambiguous. The V and J ends lost 0 bases and 7 bases respectively, with 15 bases between them. The V gene's germline CDR1 is GTSNPN and CDR2 SVGIG (reference sequence). The CDR3 is 15 amino acids. In DNA form, the CDR3 reads TGTGCCTGGAGTGTACCGGTCCGGCTCAACGGGGAGCTGTTTTTT. It encodes CAWSVPVRLNGELFF.

This clonotype was found many times. The rearrangement uses TRBV4-3 and TRBJ2-6; no firm D call. This CDR3 is 13 amino acids long. Germline V gene data show CDR1 as LGHNA and CDR2 as YSLEER. The V gene lost 6 bases and the J gene lost 0 bases, with 3 bases spanning the gap. This CDR3 is CASRSSGANVLTF. For the CDR3, the DNA is TGCGCCAGCAGGTCCTCTGGGGCCAACGTCCTGACTTTC.

The rearrangement links TRBV5-4 to TRBJ2-5; 8 positions agree with TRBD1. Germline V gene lookup returns CDR1 SGHNT and CDR2 YYREEE (reference sequence). CDR3 size: 15 residues. The V and J ends lost 0 bases and 5 bases, in that order; junction bases with no gene match: 6. CDR3 protein: CASSLGQGTWETQYF. The CDR3 DNA reads TGTGCCAGCAGCTTGGGACAGGGGACATGGGAGACCCAGTACTTC.

The gene calls are TRBV7-2 and TRBJ2-7, with 7 positions matching TRBD2. CDR1 SGHTA and CDR2 FQGNSA come from the germline V gene. The V and J ends lost 1 base and 3 bases, in that order; junction bases with no gene match: 9. CDR3 length equals 16 residues. The CDR3, as DNA: TGTGCCAGCAGCTTAGAGGGTCTAGCGGAAGTCTACGAGCAGTACGTC. This encodes CASSLEGLAEVYEQYV.

This chain uses TRBV2 with TRBJ1-1; possible D gene TRBD1, 6 bases. Between the trimmed V and J ends, which lost 1 base and 9 bases, there was a span of 9 bases. This CDR3 comprises 12 residues. CDR1 is SNHLY, CDR2 FYNNEI, per germline. The CDR3 is CASSEGGGKAFF. CDR3 bases: TGTGCCAGCAGTGAAGGGGGGGGCAAAGCTTTCTTT.

This clonotype was detected only a few times. The V gene is TRBV28, the J gene TRBJ2-3, with D possibly being TRBD1 or TRBD2 (5 bases each). Germline CDR1 is MDHEN and CDR2 is SYDVKM. V gave up 8 bases and J gave up 2 bases, with 20 bases separating them. This CDR3 comprises 16 residues. The CDR3 DNA reads as TGTGCCAGCGGGGACGGTGGCAGCCGATTCACAGATACGCAGTATTTT. It yields the protein CASGDGGSRFTDTQYF.

V gene TRBV6-5 combines with J gene TRBJ2-1; 8 bases match TRBD2. This CDR3 has 16 residues. J gave up 3 bases and V 5 bases, and 9 bases lay outside the gene matches. CDR1 is MNHEY and CDR2 is SVGAGI in the germline V gene. CDR3 in amino acids: CASSNPGLAGYNEQFF. In nucleotides, the CDR3 is TGTGCCAGCAGTAACCCAGGGCTAGCGGGCTACAATGAGCAGTTCTTC.

In its sample, this clonotype was seen a few times. The V gene is TRBV5-8, the J gene TRBJ2-3; D possibly corresponds to TRBD1 (6 bases). CDR3 length equals 15 residues. Trimming took off 0 bases at V and 6 bases at J, with 14 bases between the two ends. Germline-derived CDR1 and CDR2 are SGHTS and YDEGEE. CDR3 in amino acids: CASSLDRVGSDTQYF. CDR3 DNA: TGTGCCAGCAGCTTGGACAGGGTCGGTTCGGATACGCAGTATTTT.

In DNA form, the CDR3 reads TGCAGCGTTGAAGGGCCGGGGGTCAATGAGCAGTTCTTC. Its translation is CSVEGPGVNEQFF. J is TRBJ2-1 and V is TRBV29-1, with a possible D match to TRBD2 (6 bases). V was pared by 1 base and J by 6 bases, with 10 bases between. The CDR3 is 13 amino acids. The germline V gene has CDR1 SQVTM and CDR2 ANQGSEA.

This clonotype has ten or more counts. This chain links TRBV4-1 with TRBJ1-1, with 7 bases that match TRBD1. The CDR3 runs 15 residues. CDR1 and CDR2 (germline): MGHRA, YSYEKL. V was clipped by 1 base and J by 4 bases; unmatched bases: 6. The CDR3 coding sequence is TGCGCCAGCAGCCAAGCGGACAGGCCTAGCACTGAAGCTTTCTTT. It yields the protein CASSQADRPSTEAFF.

V usage is TRBV9 and J usage is TRBJ2-3, with D perhaps TRBD1 (6 bases). Germline V gene sequence: CDR1 SGDLS, CDR2 YYNGEE. The CDR3 contains 15 residues. V was clipped by 0 bases and J by 3 bases, with 11 bases between them. In DNA, the CDR3 is TGTGCCAGCAGCGTAGGGGTGGGGGCAACAGATACGCAGTATTTT. Amino acid sequence: CASSVGVGATDTQYF.

This clonotype was detected ten times or more. The V call is TRBV6-4, the J call TRBJ2-1; a weak D match, TRBD2 (5 bases). This CDR3 spans 13 amino acids. Germline V CDR1 and CDR2: MRHNA, SNTAGT. The ends were cut back, 5 bases at V and 10 bases at J, with 15 bases in the middle. As DNA, the CDR3 is TGTGCCAGCAGTTCTTCCCTAGCTGGCGAGCAGTTCTTC. Protein product: CASSSSLAGEQFF.